One sample yielded the 29 T cell receptor beta chains listed below, sequenced in a study of blood T cell repertoires in COVID-19. The assay was immunoSEQ multiplex PCR, and TCRdb's table has in-frame clones only and misses some. The data show 80,000 or so clones, roughly 84% seen once. Material for sequencing was peripheral blood. The receptors here all came from a man in his sixties with COVID-19, enrolled during active disease.

The chain recombines TRBV28 with TRBJ2-1, with 9 bases lining up with TRBD2. This CDR3 spans 15 amino acids. J gave up 0 bases and V 7 bases, and 4 bases lay outside the gene matches. Germline V gene data show CDR1 as MDHEN and CDR2 as SYDVKM. CDR3 in DNA: TGTGCCAGCAACATACTAGCGGGCTCCTACAATGAGCAGTTCTTC. Translated, it gives CASNILAGSYNEQFF.

The chain couples TRBV29-1 to TRBJ1-1; no definite D call. Per the germline V gene, CDR1 is SQVTM and CDR2 is ANQGSEA. V was cut by 5 bases and J by 3 bases, with 7 bases left in between. The CDR3 extends over 11 amino acids. The CDR3 here is CSVMTDTEAFF. CDR3 nucleotide sequence: TGCAGCGTTATGACTGACACTGAAGCTTTCTTT.

This chain joins TRBV5-1 and TRBJ2-7; the match to TRBD1 covers 7 bases. V lost 4 bases and J lost 0; bases outside the gene matches: 7. This CDR3 spans 15 amino acids. CDR1 and CDR2 (germline): SGHRS, YFSETQ. The CDR3 nucleotides are TGCGCCAGCAGCCTCTCGGGGACAGCCTCCTACGAGCAGTACTTC. The encoded protein is CASSLSGTASYEQYF.

The rearrangement links TRBV28 to TRBJ2-7; 11 bases are a match to TRBD1. Trimming at V came to 0 bases and at J to 7 bases, leaving 11 bases not matched to a gene. CDR1 and CDR2 from the germline V gene are MDHEN and SYDVKM. CDR3 length: 17 amino acids. The CDR3 coding sequence is TGTGCCAGCAGTTTATGGGGCGGGGGGACAGGGGGAGGAGAGCAGTACTTC. Protein: CASSLWGGGTGGGEQYF.

J is TRBJ1-2 and V is TRBV12-3 or TRBV12-4; a weak D match, TRBD1 (6 bases). The germline V and J ends were trimmed by 6 bases and 8 bases, with 10 bases remaining between them. The CDR3 runs 11 residues. Here the CDR3 DNA reads TGTGCCAGCAGCCGCCAGGGGGGCTACACCTTC. It yields the protein CASSRQGGYTF.

The chain has TRBV18 and TRBJ2-1; no firm D call. The CDR3 extends over 15 amino acids. CDR1 KGHSH and CDR2 LQKENI come from the germline V gene. V was trimmed by 3 bases and J by 0 bases, leaving 9 bases between them. In nucleotides, the CDR3 is TGTGCCAGCTCACCCTCATATAGCTCCTACAATGAGCAGTTCTTC. Translation: CASSPSYSSYNEQFF.

The chain couples TRBV7-5 to TRBJ2-3; TRBD1, the table's D call, lacks a check against the DNA. TRBV7-5 is tagged as a pseudogene. The length of the CDR3 is 16 residues. The DNA of the CDR3 is TGTGTCAGAAGCTTGCGGGACAGGGAGGTCGCAGATACGCAGTATTTT. Residues: CVRSLRDREVADTQYF.

CDR3 in amino acids: CASSGLADEINEQFF. In nucleotides, the CDR3 is TGTGCCAGCAGCGGACTAGCCGACGAGATCAATGAGCAGTTCTTC. The chain links TRBV6-5 to TRBJ2-1; 8 nucleotides match TRBD2. The CDR3 runs to 15 residues. J gave up 6 bases and V 6 bases, and 10 bases lay outside the gene matches. Germline V gene sequence: CDR1 MNHEY, CDR2 SVGAGI.

This clone was detected many times. The gene calls are TRBV2 and TRBJ1-5, with 8 positions matching TRBD1. Per the germline V gene, CDR1 is SNHLY and CDR2 is FYNNEI. V shed 4 bases and J 0 bases; nucleotides not matched to a gene: 5. The CDR3 runs 16 residues. The CDR3 loop is CASSAGQEGSNQPQHF. In nucleotides, the CDR3 is TGTGCCAGCAGTGCGGGACAGGAGGGTAGCAATCAGCCCCAGCATTTT.

The chain uses TRBV7-9 and TRBJ2-6, with 7 positions matching TRBD1. This CDR3 spans 17 amino acids. V lost 8 bases to trimming and J lost 0 bases; unmatched junction nucleotides: 10. The germline V gene has CDR1 SEHNR and CDR2 FQNEAQ (reference sequence). As DNA, the CDR3 is TGTGCCAGCCCCACAGGGGAAAATTACTCTGGGGCCAACGTCCTGACTTTC. The encoded protein is CASPTGENYSGANVLTF.

The rearrangement uses TRBV18 and TRBJ2-3; D ambiguous. Trimming pared 3 bases from V and 1 base from J, leaving 5 bases between. CDR1 and CDR2 from the germline V gene are KGHSH and LQKENI. The CDR3 contains 13 residues. CDR3 DNA sequence: TGTGCCAGCTCACCGGGCGGCACAGATACGCAGTATTTT. This sequence encodes CASSPGGTDTQYF.

The chain is built from TRBV27 and TRBJ2-3, with 7 bases matching TRBD2. Trimming at V came to 2 bases and at J to 3 bases, leaving 11 bases not matched to a gene. Germline V gene data show CDR1 as MNHEY and CDR2 as SMNVEV (reference sequence). The CDR3 sequence is 17 residues long. CDR3 in DNA: TGTGCCAGCAGTTTAATCGGAACTAGCGAGGGGACAGATACGCAGTATTTT. This encodes CASSLIGTSEGTDTQYF.

In DNA, the CDR3 is TGTGCCAGCAGCCAAGCCACTGGCGGGGAGCTGTTTTTT. Encoded protein: CASSQATGGELFF. The chain has TRBV3-1 (or the pseudogene TRBV3-2) and TRBJ2-2; D call uncertain. Per the germline V gene, CDR1 is LGHDT and CDR2 is YNNKEL (reference sequence). V was pared by 1 base and J by 7 bases, with 7 bases between. This CDR3 has 13 amino acids.

The rearrangement uses TRBV28 and TRBJ2-2; maybe TRBD1 (5 bases). Per the germline V gene, CDR1 is MDHEN and CDR2 is SYDVKM. V lost 2 bases, J lost 7 bases, and 20 bases lay in between. The CDR3 is 17 amino acids. CDR3 loop: CASSLKGGATVDGELFF. The DNA for the CDR3 is TGTGCCAGCAGTTTAAAGGGTGGGGCAACCGTGGACGGGGAGCTGTTTTTT.

The genes are TRBV24-1 and TRBJ1-2; D might be TRBD1 (6 bases). The length of the CDR3 is 14 residues. CDR1 is KGHDR and CDR2 is SFDVKD in the germline V gene. V lost 3 bases, J lost 8 bases, and 15 bases lay in between. The CDR3 DNA follows: TGTGCCACCAGTGATACGCGACAGGTTTACGGCTACACCTTC. The encoded protein is CATSDTRQVYGYTF.

This sequence joins TRBV19 and TRBJ1-3; D may be TRBD1 (6 bases). Germline V gene sequence: CDR1 LNHDA, CDR2 SQIVND (reference sequence). Trimming removed 6 bases from V and 3 bases from J, with 9 bases in between. The CDR3 is 13 amino acids. The DNA for the CDR3 is TGTGCCAGTAGCACAGGGAGTGGAAACACCATATATTTT. It codes for CASSTGSGNTIYF.

The chain employs TRBV29-1 and TRBJ2-2; 9 bases align to TRBD1. This CDR3 comprises 14 residues. V lost 6 bases, J lost 9 bases, and 11 bases stayed unmatched. Looked up from germline, CDR1 is SQVTM and CDR2 is ANQGSEA. CDR3 protein: CSVVMDRGPRELFF. The CDR3 DNA is TGCAGCGTGGTGATGGACAGGGGCCCCAGGGAGCTGTTTTTT.

This chain joins TRBV28 and TRBJ2-5; 15 bases fit TRBD2. The CDR3 runs to 16 residues. Germline trimming cut 6 bases from V and 4 bases from J; bases unmatched to any gene: 6. Germline values: CDR1 MDHEN, CDR2 SYDVKM. CDR3 nucleotide sequence: TGTGCCAGCAGCCCCGGGACTAGCGGGGGGCTAGAGACCCAGTACTTC. Residues: CASSPGTSGGLETQYF.

V usage is TRBV28 and J usage is TRBJ2-7, with D tentatively TRBD1 (5 bases). The CDR3 covers 15 residues. V lost 4 bases to trimming and J lost 3 bases, with 16 bases between them. Germline V gives CDR1 MDHEN, CDR2 SYDVKM. CDR3 coding DNA: TGTGCCAGCAGTTCGCCCTCTACAGGTTACTACGAGCAGTACTTC. It yields the protein CASSSPSTGYYEQYF.

CDR3 bases: TGCAGCGCCTTGGGGAGCGGGAGGAATTCTGAGCAGTTCTTC. Translated: CSALGSGRNSEQFF. The chain employs TRBV29-1 and TRBJ2-1; 9 positions match TRBD2. Germline V CDR1 and CDR2: SQVTM, ANQGSEA. This CDR3 region has 14 residues. With V trimmed by 7 bases and J by 9 bases, 13 bases remained unmatched.

The genes are TRBV5-4 and TRBJ1-1; D uncertain. The V and J ends lost 4 bases and 4 bases respectively, with 14 bases between them. The CDR3 is made up of 14 amino acids. Germline CDR1 is SGHNT and CDR2 is YYREEE (reference sequence). The CDR3 sequence is CASSARAGGTEAFF. The CDR3 nucleotides read TGTGCCAGCAGCGCGCGAGCCGGCGGCACTGAAGCTTTCTTT.

The chain has TRBV5-1 and TRBJ2-1, with D perhaps matching TRBD2 (6 bases). This CDR3 is built from 15 residues. Trimming removed 0 bases at V and 0 bases at J, with 7 bases between. The germline V gene encodes CDR1 SGHRS and CDR2 YFSETQ. CDR3 amino acids: CASSLVSGSYNEQFF. The CDR3 DNA follows: TGCGCCAGCAGCTTGGTTAGCGGCTCCTACAATGAGCAGTTCTTC.

The chain recombines TRBV5-1 with TRBJ2-3; 8 bases are a match to TRBD2. The germline V gene has CDR1 SGHRS and CDR2 YFSETQ. This CDR3 spans 15 amino acids. With V trimmed by 4 bases and J by 7 bases, 11 bases remained unmatched. This CDR3 reads CASSPFGLAGNTQYF. The CDR3, as DNA: TGCGCCAGCAGCCCGTTCGGACTAGCCGGGAATACGCAGTATTTT.

The J gene is TRBJ1-1, the V gene TRBV4-1; 12 bases line up with TRBD1. The CDR3 runs to 17 residues. Germline lookup yields CDR1 MGHRA and CDR2 YSYEKL. V lost 3 bases to trimming and J lost 0 bases; unmatched junction nucleotides: 5. CDR3 in DNA: TGCGCCAGCAGCCAGCAGGGGACAGGGGGCTTGAACACTGAAGCTTTCTTT. Translated, it gives CASSQQGTGGLNTEAFF.

The rearrangement links TRBV6-1 to TRBJ1-6; maybe TRBD1 (6 bases). Trimming cost V 3 bases and J 8 bases, with 14 bases left between them. Germline loops: CDR1 MNHNS, CDR2 SASEGT. The CDR3 loop spans 15 amino acids. The CDR3 loop reads CASSERGAKDSPLHF. The CDR3 coding sequence is TGTGCCAGCAGTGAGCGGGGGGCAAAGGATTCACCCCTCCACTTT.

The chain links TRBV29-1 to TRBJ1-6; D remains ambiguous. Germline V gene sequence: CDR1 SQVTM, CDR2 ANQGSEA. Trimming removed 2 bases from V and 7 bases from J, with 9 bases in between. The CDR3 is 13 amino acids. CDR3 nucleotides: TGCAGCGTTGAACTAGCAGAGAATTCACCCCTCCACTTT. Translating it yields CSVELAENSPLHF.

The V gene is TRBV3-1 (or the pseudogene TRBV3-2), the J gene TRBJ1-1; 7 bases are shared with TRBD1. The V gene's germline CDR1 is LGHDT and CDR2 YNNKEL (reference sequence). CDR3 length: 15 amino acids. V dropped 3 bases and J dropped 5; count of bases not matched to a gene: 9. CDR3 DNA sequence: TGTGCCAGCAGCCAGCCAAACAGGGGCGATACTGAAGCTTTCTTT. This sequence encodes CASSQPNRGDTEAFF.

Details on this clone: The DNA is omitted, as the CDR3 cannot be located on it reliably, and the CDR3 follows TCRdb's listing. CDR3 protein: CASSSSRYSGNTIYF. This chain joins TRBV6-5 and TRBJ1-3. The CDR3 is 15 amino acids in total, end residues counted. Per the germline V gene, CDR1 is MNHEY and CDR2 is SVGAGI.

This rearrangement joins TRBV27 to TRBJ2-5, with D possibly matching TRBD1 (5 bases). The CDR3 spans 12 residues. Trimming took off 7 bases at V and 4 bases at J, with 10 bases between the two ends. CDR1 and CDR2 (germline): MNHEY, SMNVEV (reference sequence). In nucleotides, the CDR3 is TGTGCCAGCAAGGGGAACACAGAGACCCAGTACTTC. Protein product: CASKGNTETQYF.